The sequence of this T cell receptor (beta chain) was determined in a study of blood T cells in healthy people across ages. Each donor was a healthy Caucasian individual from Russia, aged 6 to 90. This clonotype was detected a few times. V shed 5 bases, J shed 1 base, and the junction held 6 bases outside the gene matches. Germline CDR1 is DFQATT and CDR2 is SNEGSKA (reference sequence). The CDR3 extends over 14 amino acids. Together with a sample-barcoded 5' primer, a J-beta primer mix was included in a second PCR lasting roughly 6 to 12 cycles. Sequencing recovered at least 3 million CDR3-containing paired-end reads from each sample. TCRdb reanalysed the 5' RACE reads using MiXCR and keeps one entry per CDR3 protein. This sample has 800,000 to 950,000 distinct CDR3 sequences, with almost 30% found just once. These same data were also listed under a study on T cells of mothers and their children. That paper adds: Thymic selection shapes TCR recombination output similarly in related and unrelated pairs.

This sequence joins TRBV20-1 and TRBJ2-7, with 9 positions matching TRBD1. The material sequenced was blood. The sequence derives from a middle-aged woman in good health. This CDR3 reads CSAGRTGVSYEQYF. The CDR3 DNA is TGCAGTGCTGGCAGGACAGGGGTGTCCTACGAGCAGTACTTC.